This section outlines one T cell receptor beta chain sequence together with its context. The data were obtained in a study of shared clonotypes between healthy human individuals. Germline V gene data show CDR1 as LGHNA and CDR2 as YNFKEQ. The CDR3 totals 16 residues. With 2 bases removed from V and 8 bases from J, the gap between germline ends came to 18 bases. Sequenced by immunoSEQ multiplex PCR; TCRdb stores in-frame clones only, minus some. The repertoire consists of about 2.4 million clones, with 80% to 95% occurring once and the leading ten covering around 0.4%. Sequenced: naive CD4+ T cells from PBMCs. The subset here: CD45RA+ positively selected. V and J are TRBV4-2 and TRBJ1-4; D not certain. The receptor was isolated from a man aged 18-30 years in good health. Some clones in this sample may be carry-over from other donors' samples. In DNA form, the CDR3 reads TGTGCCAGCAGCCAACCCCACGAACGGTCGGGGGAAAAACTGTTTTTT. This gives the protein CASSQPHERSGEKLFF.